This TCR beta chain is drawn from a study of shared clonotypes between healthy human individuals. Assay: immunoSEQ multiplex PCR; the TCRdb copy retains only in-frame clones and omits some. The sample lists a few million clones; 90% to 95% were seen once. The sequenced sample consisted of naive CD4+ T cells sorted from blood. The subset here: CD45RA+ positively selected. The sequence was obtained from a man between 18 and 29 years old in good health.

The CDR3: CASSLKWDGNRYEQYF. Written as DNA, the CDR3 is TGTGCCAGCAGCCTCAAGTGGGACGGGAATAGGTACGAGCAGTACTTC. V and J are TRBV7-3 and TRBJ2-7, with D perhaps assigned TRBD1 or TRBD2 (5 bases each). The CDR3 loop spans 16 amino acids. V gave up 5 bases and J gave up 4 bases, with 21 bases separating them. CDR1 SGHTA and CDR2 FQGTGA come from the germline V gene.